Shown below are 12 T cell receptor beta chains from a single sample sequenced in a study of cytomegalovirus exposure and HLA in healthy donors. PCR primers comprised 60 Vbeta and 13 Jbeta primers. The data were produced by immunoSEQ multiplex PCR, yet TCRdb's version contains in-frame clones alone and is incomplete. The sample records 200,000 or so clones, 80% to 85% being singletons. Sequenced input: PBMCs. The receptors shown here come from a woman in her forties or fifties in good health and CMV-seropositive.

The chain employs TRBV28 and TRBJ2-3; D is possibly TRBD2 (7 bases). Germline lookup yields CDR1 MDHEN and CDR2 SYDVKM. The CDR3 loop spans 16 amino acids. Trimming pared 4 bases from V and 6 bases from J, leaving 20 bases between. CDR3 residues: CASSSGRGAAGDTQYF. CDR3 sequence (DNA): TGTGCCAGCAGTTCGGGCCGGGGGGCAGCAGGGGATACGCAGTATTTT.

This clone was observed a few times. The chain's CDR3 is CAIRSGTGDYGYTF. The CDR3 DNA reads TGTGCCATCCGATCCGGGACAGGGGACTATGGCTACACCTTC. The chain joins TRBV10-3 to TRBJ1-2; 10 bases fit TRBD1. Germline lookup yields CDR1 ENHRY and CDR2 SYGVKD. V lost 8 bases to trimming and J lost 3 bases; unmatched junction nucleotides: 6. The CDR3 has 14 amino acids.

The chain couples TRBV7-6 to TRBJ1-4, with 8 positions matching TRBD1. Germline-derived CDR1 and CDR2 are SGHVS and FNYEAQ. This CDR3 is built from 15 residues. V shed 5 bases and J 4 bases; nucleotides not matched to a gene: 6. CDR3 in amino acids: CASSLRTGINEKLFF. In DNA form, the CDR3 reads TGTGCCAGCAGCCTACGGACAGGGATTAATGAAAAACTGTTTTTT.

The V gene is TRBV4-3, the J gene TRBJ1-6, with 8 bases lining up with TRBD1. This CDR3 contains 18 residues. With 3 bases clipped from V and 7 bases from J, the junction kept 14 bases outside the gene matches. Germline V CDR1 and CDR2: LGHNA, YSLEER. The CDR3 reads CASSHKASRGLGNSPLHF. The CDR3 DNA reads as TGCGCCAGCAGCCACAAGGCTTCCAGGGGGCTAGGAAATTCACCCCTCCACTTT.

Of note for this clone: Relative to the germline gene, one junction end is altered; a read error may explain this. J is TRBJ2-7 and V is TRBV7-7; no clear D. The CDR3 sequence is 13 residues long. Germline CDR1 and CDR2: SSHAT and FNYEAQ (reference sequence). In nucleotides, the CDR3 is TGTGCTAGCAGCTTTAACCTCGGGTACGAGCAGTACTTC. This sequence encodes CASSFNLGYEQYF. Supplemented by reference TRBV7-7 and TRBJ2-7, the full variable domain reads GAGVSQSPRYKVTKRGQDVTLRCDPISSHATLYWYQQALGQGPEFLTYFNYEAQPDKSGLPSDRFSAERPEGSISTLTIQRTEQRDSAMYRCASSFNLGYEQYFGPGTRLTVT.

The CDR3 loop is CASRGGAGVSSQYF. CDR3 bases: TGTGCCAGCAGAGGGGGGGCAGGGGTAAGCTCGCAGTACTTC. The chain couples TRBV2 to TRBJ2-5; possibly TRBD2 for D (7 bases). Trimming left V 6 bases short and J 11 bases short, with 22 bases between. The CDR3 has 14 amino acids. Germline-derived CDR1 and CDR2 are SNHLY and FYNNEI.

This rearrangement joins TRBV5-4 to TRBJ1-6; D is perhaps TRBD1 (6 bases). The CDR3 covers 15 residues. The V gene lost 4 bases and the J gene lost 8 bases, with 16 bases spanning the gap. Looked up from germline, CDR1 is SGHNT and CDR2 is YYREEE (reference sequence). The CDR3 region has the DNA TGTGCCAGCAGCCCTGGGGGGGGCATATATTCACCCCTCCACTTT. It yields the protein CASSPGGGIYSPLHF.

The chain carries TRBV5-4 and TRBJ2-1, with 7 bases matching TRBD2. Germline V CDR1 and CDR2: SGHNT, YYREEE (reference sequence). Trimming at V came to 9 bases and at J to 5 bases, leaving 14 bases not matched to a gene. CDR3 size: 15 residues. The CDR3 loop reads CAINEGGSFNNEQFF. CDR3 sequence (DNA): TGTGCCATCAACGAGGGCGGGAGCTTTAACAATGAGCAGTTCTTC.

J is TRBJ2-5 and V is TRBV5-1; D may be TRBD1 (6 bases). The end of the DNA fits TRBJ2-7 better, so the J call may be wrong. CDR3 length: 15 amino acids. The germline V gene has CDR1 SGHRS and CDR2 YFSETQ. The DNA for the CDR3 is TGCGCCAGCAGCTTGTTGTTTGGACAGCCCTACGAGCAGTACTTC. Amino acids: CASSLLFGQPYEQYF.

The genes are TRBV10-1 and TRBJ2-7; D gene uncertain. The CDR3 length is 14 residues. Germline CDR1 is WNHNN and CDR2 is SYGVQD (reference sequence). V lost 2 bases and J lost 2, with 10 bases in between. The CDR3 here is CASSEGPGPYEQYF. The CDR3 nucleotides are TGCGCCAGCAGTGAGGGGCCAGGCCCCTACGAGCAGTACTTC.

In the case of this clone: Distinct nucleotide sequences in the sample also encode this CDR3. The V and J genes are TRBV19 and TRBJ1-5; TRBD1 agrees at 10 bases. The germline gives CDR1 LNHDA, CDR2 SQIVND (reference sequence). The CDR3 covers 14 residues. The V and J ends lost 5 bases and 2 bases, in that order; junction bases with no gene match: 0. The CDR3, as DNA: TGTGCCAGTAGTGGACAGGGGGGCAATCAGCCCCAGCATTTT. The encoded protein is CASSGQGGNQPQHF.

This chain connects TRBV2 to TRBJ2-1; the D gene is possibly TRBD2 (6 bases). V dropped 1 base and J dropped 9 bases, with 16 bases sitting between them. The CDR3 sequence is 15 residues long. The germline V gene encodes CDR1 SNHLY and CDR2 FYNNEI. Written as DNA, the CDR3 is TGTGCCAGCAGTGAAGTGCGGGCGCTCGGGAGTGAGCAGTTCTTC. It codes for CASSEVRALGSEQFF.